The T cell receptor beta chain under discussion was sequenced for a study of OX40 agonist ivuxolimab in advanced cancers. For the study at large: Among those treated, three patients had partial responses, one with hepatocellular carcinoma and two with cutaneous melanoma.

About this clone: Its antigen is unidentified.

Study results and limitations: Dosing at 0.1 to 3.0 mg/kg was accompanied by clonal expansion of CD4+ and CD8+ blood T cells by week 6.

Sequencing was performed with immunoSEQ multiplex PCR; in TCRdb, only in-frame clones are kept and a portion is missing. The table shows some 30,000 clones, with roughly 76% occurring only once. The CDR3 loop spans 15 amino acids. V was pared by 8 bases and J by 5 bases, with 14 bases of the junction left unmatched. Patients were excluded for autoimmune disease history or systemic immunosuppression. On cycle 4 day 1 and cycle 7 day 1, as well as at baseline, blood was sampled. This receptor was obtained from an adult with an advanced solid tumor such as melanoma, head and neck, liver or kidney cancer. Specimen: CD4+ or CD8+ T cells sorted from blood, collected in a trial of the OX40 agonist ivuxolimab. The chain carries TRBV23-1 and TRBJ2-7, with 8 bases matching TRBD1. TRBV23-1 is labeled an ORF, and its function is uncertain. CDR3 protein: CASGGTRDRSNEQYF. DNA for the CDR3: TGCGCCAGCGGCGGGACCCGGGACAGGTCCAACGAGCAGTACTTC.